These 5 T cell receptor beta chains were all obtained from the same sample, sequenced in a study of shared clonotypes between healthy human individuals. TCRdb's table, derived via immunoSEQ multiplex PCR, lists solely in-frame clones and lacks some. The sample has around 2.5 million clones; roughly 93% are singletons. The sequencing sample was made of naive CD4+ T cells from PBMCs. Subset here: CD45RA+ positively selected. The receptor set was obtained from a man aged 18 to 30 in good health. Some clones in this sample may be carry-over from other donors' samples.

The rearrangement joins TRBV6-1 to TRBJ2-7; D is uncertain. The V gene lost 9 bases and the J gene lost 1 base, with 16 bases spanning the gap. CDR1 MNHNS and CDR2 SASEGT come from the germline V gene. The CDR3 length is 14 residues. CDR3 nucleotide sequence: TGTGCCAGTGGCCAACAGAAAGTTTCCTACGAGCAGTACTTC. Amino acid sequence: CASGQQKVSYEQYF.

V is TRBV28 and J is TRBJ1-2, with D perhaps matching TRBD1 (6 bases). CDR1 is MDHEN and CDR2 is SYDVKM in the germline V gene. The V end lost 6 bases, the J end lost 1 base, and 18 bases lay between the germline ends. This CDR3 spans 16 amino acids. CDR3 amino acids: CASRGPGTNNNYGYTF. The CDR3, as DNA: TGTGCCAGCAGGGGACCCGGGACAAACAATAACTATGGCTACACCTTC.

This clone has only a few counts. The rearrangement joins TRBV14 to TRBJ1-1; D unresolved. V gave up 4 bases and J gave up 3 bases, with 12 bases separating them. The CDR3 is 14 residues long. Germline V lookup: CDR1 SGHDN, CDR2 FVKESK. The CDR3 DNA follows: TGTGCCAGCAGCCTCGAGAGGCGGGACACTGAAGCTTTCTTT. Residues: CASSLERRDTEAFF.

The sample holds one count of this clone. The V and J genes are TRBV6-1 and TRBJ2-7; no clear D. V lost 6 bases and J 0 bases, leaving 15 bases between the germline ends. The CDR3 has 15 amino acids. Germline V gene sequence: CDR1 MNHNS, CDR2 SASEGT. The CDR3 region is CASRSYSSPSYEQYF. DNA of the CDR3: TGTGCCAGCAGAAGCTACAGCTCCCCCTCCTACGAGCAGTACTTC.

The genes are TRBV5-1 and TRBJ1-2; D remains ambiguous. Trimming shortened V by 5 bases and J by 8 bases, and 19 bases separated the two germline ends. The CDR3 loop spans 14 amino acids. Germline CDR1 reads SGHRS; CDR2 reads YFSETQ. The CDR3 DNA sequence: TGCGCCAGCAGTGTGTCAGGCGAGCCGGGGGGCTACACCTTC. Protein product: CASSVSGEPGGYTF.